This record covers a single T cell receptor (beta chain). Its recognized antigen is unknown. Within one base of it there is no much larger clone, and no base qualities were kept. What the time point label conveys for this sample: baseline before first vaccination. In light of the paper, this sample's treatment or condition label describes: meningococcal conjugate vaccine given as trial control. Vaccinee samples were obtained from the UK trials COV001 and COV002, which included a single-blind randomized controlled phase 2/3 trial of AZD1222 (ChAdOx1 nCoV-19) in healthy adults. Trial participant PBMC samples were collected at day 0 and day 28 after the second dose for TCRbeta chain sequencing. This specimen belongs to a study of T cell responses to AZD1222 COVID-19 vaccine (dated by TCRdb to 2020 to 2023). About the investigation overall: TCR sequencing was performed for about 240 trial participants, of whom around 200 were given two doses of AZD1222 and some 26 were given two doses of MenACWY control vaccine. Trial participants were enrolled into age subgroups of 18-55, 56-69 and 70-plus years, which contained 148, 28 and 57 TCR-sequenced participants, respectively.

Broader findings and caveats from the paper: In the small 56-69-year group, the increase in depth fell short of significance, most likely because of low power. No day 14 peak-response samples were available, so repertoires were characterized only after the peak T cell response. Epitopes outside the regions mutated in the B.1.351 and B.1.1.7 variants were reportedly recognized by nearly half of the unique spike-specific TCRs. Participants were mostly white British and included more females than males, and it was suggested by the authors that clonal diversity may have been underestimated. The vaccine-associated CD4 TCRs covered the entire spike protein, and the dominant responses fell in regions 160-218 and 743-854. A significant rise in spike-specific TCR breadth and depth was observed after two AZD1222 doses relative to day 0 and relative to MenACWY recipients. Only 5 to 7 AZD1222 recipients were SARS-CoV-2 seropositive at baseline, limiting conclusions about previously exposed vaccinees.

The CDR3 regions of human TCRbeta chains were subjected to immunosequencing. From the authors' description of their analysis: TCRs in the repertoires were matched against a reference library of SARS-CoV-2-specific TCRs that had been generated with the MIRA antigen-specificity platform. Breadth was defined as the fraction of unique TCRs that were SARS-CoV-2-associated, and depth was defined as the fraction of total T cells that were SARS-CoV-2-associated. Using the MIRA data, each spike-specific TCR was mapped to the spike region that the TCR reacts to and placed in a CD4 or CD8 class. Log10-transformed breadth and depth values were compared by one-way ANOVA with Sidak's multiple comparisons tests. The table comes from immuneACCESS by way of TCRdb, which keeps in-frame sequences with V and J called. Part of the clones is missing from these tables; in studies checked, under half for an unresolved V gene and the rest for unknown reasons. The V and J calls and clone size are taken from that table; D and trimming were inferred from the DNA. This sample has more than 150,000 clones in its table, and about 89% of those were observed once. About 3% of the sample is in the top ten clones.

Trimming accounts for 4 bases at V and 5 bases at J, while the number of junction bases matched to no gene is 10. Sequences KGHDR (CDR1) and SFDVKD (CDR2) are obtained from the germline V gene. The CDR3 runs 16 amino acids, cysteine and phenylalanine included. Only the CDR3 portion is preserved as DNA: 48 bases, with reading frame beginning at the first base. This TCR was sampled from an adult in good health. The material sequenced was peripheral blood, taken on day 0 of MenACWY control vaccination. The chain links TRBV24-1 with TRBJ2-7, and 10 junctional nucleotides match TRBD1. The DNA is TGTGCCACCAGTGACGCGACGGGACAGGGGAGCAACGAGCAGTACTTC. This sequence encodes CATSDATGQGSNEQYF.